A selection of T cell receptor beta chains follows, all from one sample in a study of shared T cell receptors in the human thymus. TCRdb's copy holds only in-frame clones and misses some; the assay was immunoSEQ multiplex PCR. The data hold 650,000 to 950,000 clones, with 75% to 90% observed a single time. These data are also associated with another study on human thymus T cells.

Sequencing was carried out using thymocytes. The receptors were gathered from a girl under three years old with a congenital heart defect. Each CDR3 is given with its conserved first and last residue. Fields, in order: CDR3 DNA, CDR3 protein, clone size, J gene, D gene, V gene. D genes are given only for firm matches. Not all rows give a size; the values are once, few, many and, for expanded clones, a class.

DNA: TGTGCCAGCAGCTTGAGGGGTTCACCCCTCCACTTT
CDR3: CASSLRGSPLHF
size: -
J: TRBJ1-6
D: -
V: TRBV5-8

DNA: TGTGCCAGCAGTCCAGGGTTAGGGGAGACCCAGTACTTC
CDR3: CASSPGLGETQYF
size: -
J: TRBJ2-5
D: -
V: TRBV9

DNA: TGTGCCAGCAGCTTACCCGGGACAGGGAATTGGCCCCAGCATTTT
CDR3: CASSLPGTGNWPQHF
size: -
J: TRBJ1-5
D: TRBD1
V: TRBV5-8

DNA: TGTGCCAGCAGTCTGACAGGGGGTGGAGGCGAGCAGTACTTC
CDR3: CASSLTGGGGEQYF
size: -
J: TRBJ2-7
D: TRBD1
V: TRBV25-1

DNA: TGTGCCAGCAGCCAAATGGTGCGACAGTTCTTC
CDR3: CASSQMVRQFF
size: -
J: TRBJ2-1
D: -
V: TRBV16

DNA: TGTGCCAGCAGCTTGGCCCCAGGGGGGAACTATGGCTACACCTTC
CDR3: CASSLAPGGNYGYTF
size: -
J: TRBJ1-2
D: TRBD1
V: TRBV5-6

DNA: TGTGCCTGGAGTGTACCCCCAGGGGAACGAGGCAATGAGCAGTTCTTC
CDR3: CAWSVPPGERGNEQFF
size: once
J: TRBJ2-1
D: -
V: TRBV30

DNA: TGTGCCAGCAGCCAGGCTGACAGGGTGTTGACAGATACGCAGTATTTT
CDR3: CASSQADRVLTDTQYF
size: -
J: TRBJ2-3
D: TRBD1
V: TRBV14

DNA: TGTGCCAGCACCAAGACAGGGTCAAGCAATCAGCCCCAGCATTTT
CDR3: CASTKTGSSNQPQHF
size: -
J: TRBJ1-5
D: TRBD1
V: TRBV28

DNA: TGTGCCAGCTCACCACCTTGGTGCGGGCCCACAGATACGCAGTATTTT
CDR3: CASSPPWCGPTDTQYF
size: -
J: TRBJ2-3
D: -
V: TRBV18

DNA: TGTGCCAGTAGCCGGAAGGGGGACTATGGCTACACCTTC
CDR3: CASSRKGDYGYTF
size: -
J: TRBJ1-2
D: -
V: TRBV19

DNA: TGCAGCGTTGCCCCAACTAGACCGTCCGGGTATGGCTACACCTTC
CDR3: CSVAPTRPSGYGYTF
size: once
J: TRBJ1-2
D: -
V: TRBV29-1

DNA: TGCGCCAGCAGCCAAGTGAAGTCTAGTCATCTGCCCCAGCATTTT
CDR3: CASSQVKSSHLPQHF
size: few
J: TRBJ1-5
D: -
V: TRBV4-1

DNA: TGCGCCAGCAGCCAAGATTCTCACAGGGAGCACTACTCTGGAAACACCATATATTTT
CDR3: CASSQDSHREHYSGNTIYF
size: -
J: TRBJ1-3
D: -
V: TRBV4-3